This T cell receptor beta chain is drawn from a study of blood T cell repertoires in COVID-19. Overall study: The United States, Italy and Spain supplied acute and convalescent COVID-19 samples.

Looked up from germline, CDR1 is SGHRS and CDR2 is YFSETQ. V was pared by 3 bases and J by 4 bases, with 5 bases of the junction left unmatched. This CDR3 spans 15 amino acids. In the authors' workflow: Nucleated cell counts were estimated from reference gene primer amplification. Some clones are missing from TCRdb's copy, which holds only in-frame ones; the method was immunoSEQ multiplex PCR. D and trimming were read from the DNA, whereas the V and J calls and clone size are those reported in that table. The sample contains 49,000 or so clones, approximately 83% of which appear only once. Seattle's cohort entered during active infection and was followed longitudinally.

The sequence was obtained from a woman over 75 with COVID-19, enrolled during active disease. The V call is TRBV5-1, the J call TRBJ1-4; 8 bases fit TRBD1. Sequences were obtained from peripheral blood. Written as DNA, the CDR3 is TGCGCCAGCAGCTCCGGACAGGGTGTTAATGAAAAACTGTTTTTT. It specifies CASSSGQGVNEKLFF.